Shown below are 10 T cell receptor beta chains from a single sample sequenced in a study of OX40 agonist ivuxolimab in advanced cancers. Measured with immunoSEQ multiplex PCR; TCRdb has only the in-frame clones, and not every one. The sample lists 70,000 to 95,000 clones, around four fifths occurring once. Specimen: CD4+ or CD8+ T cells sorted from blood, collected in a trial of the OX40 agonist ivuxolimab. The receptors were sampled from an adult with an advanced solid tumor such as melanoma, head and neck, liver or kidney cancer.

This chain links TRBV30 with TRBJ2-3; 8 bases are a match to TRBD2. The CDR3 loop spans 14 amino acids. Germline trimming cut 2 bases from V and 1 base from J; bases unmatched to any gene: 2. CDR1 and CDR2 (germline): GTSNPN, SVGIG (reference sequence). The CDR3 coding sequence is TGTGCCTGGAGTTCGGGAGGGGGCACAGATACGCAGTATTTT. Its translation: CAWSSGGGTDTQYF.

The chain carries TRBV6-6 and TRBJ1-1, with TRBD1 matching 7 bases. Germline CDR1 MNHNY, CDR2 SVGAGI (reference sequence). V gave up 0 bases and J gave up 10 bases; unmatched junction bases: 5. The CDR3 totals 13 residues. CDR3 nucleotides: TGTGCCAGCAGTTACTCGAGCAGGGGGTTAGCTTTCTTT. This codes for CASSYSSRGLAFF.

This clone has only one observation. The chain combines TRBV7-7 with TRBJ2-7; perhaps TRBD1 as D (5 bases). Germline V gene lookup returns CDR1 SSHAT and CDR2 FNYEAQ (reference sequence). CDR3 size: 15 residues. CDR3 region: CASSLGAGSSYEQYV. The CDR3 DNA follows: TGTGCTAGCAGCTTAGGGGCCGGAAGCTCCTACGAGCAGTACGTC.

The chain is built from TRBV4-1 and TRBJ2-2; 7 bases are shared with TRBD1. Per the germline V gene, CDR1 is MGHRA and CDR2 is YSYEKL. V was clipped by 6 bases and J by 1 base; unmatched bases: 8. The CDR3 loop spans 16 amino acids. CDR3 in amino acids: CASRGQDLVNTGELFF. The CDR3 nucleotides are TGCGCCAGCAGAGGACAGGACTTAGTGAACACCGGGGAGCTGTTTTTT.

This clone is a singleton in its sample. The chain joins TRBV2 to TRBJ1-1; 9 positions agree with TRBD1. V was pared by 9 bases and J by 1 base, with 6 bases of the junction left unmatched. The V gene's germline CDR1 is SNHLY and CDR2 FYNNEI. This CDR3 comprises 14 residues. Here the CDR3 DNA reads TGTGCCAGTGAACCACAGGGGGCGAACACTGAAGCTTTCTTT. This gives the protein CASEPQGANTEAFF.

V is TRBV11-1 and J is TRBJ2-3, with 11 bases lining up with TRBD2. This CDR3 contains 14 residues. Trimming removed 8 bases from V and 7 bases from J; junction bases left unmatched: 8. The germline gives CDR1 SGHAT, CDR2 FQDESV (reference sequence). CDR3 nucleotides: TGTGCCAGCCGAACTAGCGGGAGATCACATACGCAGTATTTT. This translates into CASRTSGRSHTQYF.

This clone is deemed medium-sized. V usage is TRBV9 and J usage is TRBJ2-5; D possibly uses TRBD1 or TRBD2 (5 bases each). Between the trimmed V and J ends, which lost 4 bases and 0 bases, there was a span of 13 bases. Germline-derived CDR1 and CDR2 are SGDLS and YYNGEE. This CDR3 is 15 amino acids long. CDR3 residues: CASSSRDAYQETQYF. The CDR3 DNA follows: TGTGCCAGCAGCTCCCGGGACGCCTACCAAGAGACCCAGTACTTC.

This chain connects TRBV5-3 to TRBJ1-3; D is uncertain. TRBV5-3 is treated as an ORF (open reading frame) with a function not yet certain. This CDR3 is built from 15 residues. Between the trimmed V and J ends, which lost 4 bases and 2 bases, there was a span of 13 bases. As DNA, the CDR3 is TGTGCCAGAAGCGAAGAGACCGATACTGGAAACACCATATATTTT. Residues: CARSEETDTGNTIYF.

V is TRBV7-2 and J is TRBJ2-3; TRBD1 matches at 9 bases. Trimming took 4 bases from V and 1 from J; bases not matched to a gene: 6. Per germline, CDR1 SGHTA and CDR2 FQGNSA. This CDR3 has 16 residues. CDR3 loop: CASSYRGLGGTDTQYF. The CDR3 DNA is TGTGCCAGCAGCTACAGGGGGCTTGGTGGCACAGATACGCAGTATTTT.

V and J are TRBV28 and TRBJ1-6; D not certain. Germline CDR1 and CDR2: MDHEN and SYDVKM. This CDR3 has 13 residues. The V gene lost 8 bases and the J gene lost 7 bases, with 12 bases spanning the gap. The CDR3 loop is CASFLEENSPLHF. The CDR3 DNA is TGTGCCAGCTTTCTGGAAGAAAATTCACCCCTCCACTTT.